This T cell receptor beta chain is from a study of blood T cells in healthy people across ages. The second PCR ran about 6 to 11 cycles with a sample-barcoded 5' primer and J-beta primers. Each CDR3 protein gets one entry after TCRdb re-called the 5' RACE reads with MiXCR. The sample yields 1,100,000 or so distinct CDR3 sequences, under 55% seen once. V lost 0 bases to trimming and J lost 4 bases, with 13 bases between them. The length of the CDR3 is 17 residues. Germline CDR1 is LGHDT and CDR2 is YNNKEL (reference sequence). The source material was blood. This chain links TRBV3-1 with TRBJ2-6; no firm D call. This clonotype originated in a woman aged 55-69 years in good health. CDR3 sequence reads: CASSQESAGAGANVLTF. The DNA of the CDR3 is TGTGCCAGCAGCCAAGAAAGCGCTGGAGCAGGGGCCAACGTCCTGACTTTC.